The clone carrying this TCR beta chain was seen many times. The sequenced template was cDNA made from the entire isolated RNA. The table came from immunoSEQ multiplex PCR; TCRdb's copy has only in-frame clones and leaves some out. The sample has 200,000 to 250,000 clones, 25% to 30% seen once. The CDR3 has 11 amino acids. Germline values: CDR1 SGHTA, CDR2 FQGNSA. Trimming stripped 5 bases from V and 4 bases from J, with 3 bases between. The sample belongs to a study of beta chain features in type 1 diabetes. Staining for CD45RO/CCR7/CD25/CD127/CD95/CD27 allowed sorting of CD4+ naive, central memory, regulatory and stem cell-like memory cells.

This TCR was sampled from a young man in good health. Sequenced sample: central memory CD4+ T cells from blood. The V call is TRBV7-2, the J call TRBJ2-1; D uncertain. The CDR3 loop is CASSDYNEQFF. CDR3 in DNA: TGTGCCAGCAGCGATTACAATGAGCAGTTCTTC.